This TCR beta chain comes out of a study of shared clonotypes between healthy human individuals. On this clone itself: Antigen: not known.

Using immunoSEQ multiplex PCR, the repertoire was profiled, and TCRdb retains in-frame clones only, with some absent. The table records 1,400,000 or so clones, 98% of them present only once. This CDR3 contains 18 residues. Trimming cost V 0 bases and J 3 bases; bases outside gene matches: 10. CDR1 is SGDLS, CDR2 YYNGEE, per germline. A CD45RA-negative memory subset and a CD45RA+ naive subset were separated from the CD4+ cells. Study findings and constraints: Sharing of clonotypes among donors was expected to vary with sequencing depth.

The receptor was derived from a man aged 30-40 years in good health. The chain combines TRBV9 with TRBJ1-3, with TRBD1 identical over 9 bases. Sequencing was carried out using naive CD4+ T cells sorted from blood. Stated subset: CD45RA+ positively selected. The CDR3 nucleotides read TGTGCCAGCAGCGTAGTTGATGGACAGGGGTCGATTGGAAACACCATATATTTT. This gives the protein CASSVVDGQGSIGNTIYF.